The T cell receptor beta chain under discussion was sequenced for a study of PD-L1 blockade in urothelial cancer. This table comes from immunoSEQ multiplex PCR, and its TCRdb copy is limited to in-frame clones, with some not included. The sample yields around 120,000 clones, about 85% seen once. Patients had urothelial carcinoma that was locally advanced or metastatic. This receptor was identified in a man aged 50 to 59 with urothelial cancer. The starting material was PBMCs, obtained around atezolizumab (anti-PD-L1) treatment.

The chain's CDR3 is CASSLPQGGNTEAFF. The CDR3 coding sequence is TGCGCCAGCAGCCTCCCCCAGGGTGGGAACACTGAAGCTTTCTTT. The chain employs TRBV5-1 and TRBJ1-1; the D gene is possibly TRBD1 (5 bases). This CDR3 has 15 amino acids. The ends were cut back, 4 bases at V and 1 base at J, with 14 bases in the middle. Germline-derived CDR1 and CDR2 are SGHRS and YFSETQ. The full variable domain, its missing parts supplied by reference TRBV5-1 and TRBJ1-1, is KAGVTQTPRYLIKTRGQQVTLSCSPISGHRSVSWYQQTPGQGLQFLFEYFSETQRNKGNFPGRFSGRQFSNSRSEMNVSTLELGDSALYLCASSLPQGGNTEAFFGQGTRLTVV.